This T cell receptor beta chain was captured by sequencing in a study of blood T cells in healthy people across ages. Study outcomes and limitations: A greater number of naive CD4+ cells and higher diversity distinguished long-lived donors from aged donors.

The V end lost 5 bases, the J end lost 10 bases, and 15 bases lay between the germline ends. This CDR3 comprises 13 residues. CDR1 and CDR2 (germline): MNHEY, SVGEGT. Next came a second PCR, run for about 6 to 12 cycles, which used a sample-barcoded 5' primer along with a J-beta primer mix. MiXCR, applied by TCRdb to the 5' RACE reads, yields one record per CDR3 protein. The table lists 780,000 or so distinct CDR3 sequences, approximately 53% of them singletons. Points on this clonotype: Its antigen is not identified.

The chain has TRBV6-2 or TRBV6-3 and TRBJ1-5, with D possibly being TRBD1 (5 bases). Source material: blood. The receptor's source is a man aged 35 to 55 in good health. The CDR3 loop is CASSKTVGGPQHF. The DNA of the CDR3 is TGTGCCAGCAGTAAGACAGTCGGGGGTCCCCAGCATTTT.